Listed below are T cell receptor beta chains from one sample, sequenced in a study of blood T cell repertoires in COVID-19. Using immunoSEQ multiplex PCR, the repertoire was profiled, and TCRdb retains in-frame clones only, with some absent. The table shows about 110,000 clones, with around 89% occurring only once. The sequenced sample consisted of peripheral blood. The receptors originated from a human donor in a cohort sampled during active COVID-19. Each CDR3 is given with its conserved first and last residue. A D gene is named only where the DNA matches it firmly. Clone size, where shown, is once, few, many, or a class for clones that have expanded.

clone_size d_call j_call v_call cdr3_nt cdr3_aa
. . TRBJ1-1 TRBV12-5 TGTGCTAGTGGTTTGGTACAACCGGGAGGCACTGAAGCTTTCTTT CASGLVQPGGTEAFF
. . TRBJ1-6 TRBV19 TGTGCCAGTAGTCGACCGGCCTGGGGAGATTCACCCCTCCACTTT CASSRPAWGDSPLHF
. . TRBJ2-2 TRBV7-3 TGTGCCAGCAGCTTAAGTCTCTCCGGGGAGCTGTTTTTT CASSLSLSGELFF
. TRBD1 TRBJ2-7 TRBV4-2 TGTGCCAGCAGCCAGTCCCCGGGACAGGGATACGAGCAGTACTTC CASSQSPGQGYEQYF
. . TRBJ1-4 TRBV3-1/TRBV3-2 TGTGCCAGCAGCCAACGGACGGAGGGCGGTCAAAAACTGTTTTTT CASSQRTEGGQKLFF
. . TRBJ2-1 TRBV6-5 TGTGCCAGCAGACCAGACAGGAGCTCCTACAATGAGCAGTTCTTC CASRPDRSSYNEQFF
. TRBD1 TRBJ1-1 TRBV18 TGTGCCAGCTCACTCCTTCAAGGGACAGGGGACACTGAAGCTTTCTTT CASSLLQGTGDTEAFF
. . TRBJ1-2 TRBV5-4 TGTGCCAGCAGCGCGGACAGAGCTAACTATGGCTACACCTTC CASSADRANYGYTF
. TRBD1 TRBJ2-6 TRBV7-2 TGTGCCAGCAGCAGTCAGGGGGTAGGGGCCAACGTCCTGACTTTC CASSSQGVGANVLTF
. TRBD1 TRBJ1-2 TRBV5-1 TGCGCCAGCAGCTTGGGGACAGGGCTGAACTATGGCTACACCTTC CASSLGTGLNYGYTF
. . TRBJ2-5 TRBV5-1 TGCGCCAGCAGCTTGGCCAGTACAGGGTGGCAGACCCAGTACTTC CASSLASTGWQTQYF
. TRBD1 TRBJ2-3 TRBV6-5 TGTGCCATCCAGTTCCGACAGGGGAGGACAGATACGCAGTATTTT CAIQFRQGRTDTQYF
. TRBD1 TRBJ2-3 TRBV4-1 TGCGCCAGCAGCCAAGATCTGACAGGGTCGTGGGGCACAGATACGCAGTATTTT CASSQDLTGSWGTDTQYF
. TRBD2 TRBJ2-3 TRBV3-1/TRBV3-2 TGTGCCAGCAGCCACGGGACTAGCTTTCGTTTT CASSHGTSFRF
. TRBD2 TRBJ2-1 TRBV23-1 TGCGCCAGCAGTCAATCGCGCCGGCTTAGCGGGATAGGGTGGAATGAGCAGTTCTTC CASSQSRRLSGIGWNEQFF
. . TRBJ1-6 TRBV7-9 TGTGCCAGCAGCCGGGGGGCCGGGCAGATCTATAATTCACCCCTCCACTTT CASSRGAGQIYNSPLHF
. TRBD1 TRBJ2-7 TRBV6-6 TGTGCCAGCAGAGGGACAGGGGGTGTCTACGAGCAGTACTTC CASRGTGGVYEQYF
. TRBD1 TRBJ1-5 TRBV4-2 TGTGCCAGCAGCCAAGCGCGGGGACAGGGTAATCAGCCCCAGCATTTT CASSQARGQGNQPQHF
. TRBD2 TRBJ2-7 TRBV28 TGTGCCAGCATGGGAGGACTAGCGGGAATCGGCGAGCAGTACTTC CASMGGLAGIGEQYF
. TRBD1 TRBJ2-2 TRBV19 TGTGCCAGTAGTATATCACAGGGGTCGGCCGGGGAGCTGTTTTTT CASSISQGSAGELFF
. . TRBJ1-2 TRBV11-3 TGTGCCAGCAGCGACGATAGCAGGGGCTGGGGTGGCTACACCTTC CASSDDSRGWGGYTF
few TRBD2 TRBJ2-3 TRBV6-6 TGTGCCAGCAGTCGATCTAGCGGGGGGCTACAGATAGGGACAGATACGCAGTATTTT CASSRSSGGLQIGTDTQYF
. . TRBJ1-5 TRBV28 TGTGCCAGCAGCAATAGCAATCAGCCCCAGCATTTT CASSNSNQPQHF
. . TRBJ2-7 TRBV5-4 TGTGCCAGCAAGGAGGGTGCGGGGAATTCCTACGAGCAGTACTTC CASKEGAGNSYEQYF
once . TRBJ2-7 TRBV5-4 TGTGCCAGCAGCCCGGGGACTGACTCCTACGAGCAGTACTTC CASSPGTDSYEQYF
. . TRBJ1-6 TRBV19 TGTGCCAGTAGTGAACAACATTTTCAGGGCTATAATTCACCCCTCCACTTT CASSEQHFQGYNSPLHF
. . TRBJ2-7 TRBV3-1/TRBV3-2 TGTGCCAGCAGCCAAGTCAACAGGGCAGTCGGCGAGCAGTACTTC CASSQVNRAVGEQYF
. . TRBJ1-1 TRBV2 TGTGCCAGCAGAGGTGACACCTTCCACACTGAAGCTTTCTTT CASRGDTFHTEAFF
. TRBD2 TRBJ2-7 TRBV5-1 TGCGCCAGCAGCACTACCCCGGGACTAGCGGCTTACTTC CASSTTPGLAAYF
. . TRBJ2-1 TRBV7-5 TGTGTCAGAAGCTGGGAGCGGGAGCCGAGGGGTAGGCAGTTCTTC CVRSWEREPRGRQFF
. . TRBJ1-2 TRBV10-3 TGTGCCATCAGCCCCGGGGGGGGTGAAGGGGGCTACACCTTC CAISPGGGEGGYTF
once . TRBJ2-5 TRBV2 TGTGCCAGCAGTAGGGGGGAGACCCAGTACTTC CASSRGETQYF
. . TRBJ2-5 TRBV5-1 TGCGCCAGCAGCTTGGGAGGGTACCAAGAGACCCAGTACTTC CASSLGGYQETQYF
. . TRBJ2-2 TRBV12-2 TGTGCAAGTCGCCCGATCGAGCGGGAGGTATGTTATATTGGAATGAACACCGGGGAGCTGTTTTTT CASRPIEREVCYIGMNTGELFF
medium-sized . TRBJ1-1 TRBV6-4 TGTGCCAGCAGTTCCGCACCGGGGAACACTGAAGCTTTCTTT CASSSAPGNTEAFF
. . TRBJ2-4 TRBV24-1 TGTGCCACCAGTTCGGGGGTCGGGACAGCCAAAAACATTCAGTACTTC CATSSGVGTAKNIQYF
. . TRBJ1-1 TRBV9 TGTGCCAGCAGCGTCGGTTTCGGGTATGGCACTGAAGCTTTCTTT CASSVGFGYGTEAFF
. . TRBJ2-1 TRBV7-9 TGTGCCAGCAGCTTAAATGGTAGCGTCCGTTCCTCCTACAATGAGCAGTTCTTC CASSLNGSVRSSYNEQFF
once TRBD1 TRBJ2-1 TRBV5-4 TGTGCCAGCAGCTTGGAGGGACAGACCCGATACAATGAGCAGTTCTTC CASSLEGQTRYNEQFF
. TRBD1 TRBJ1-1 TRBV7-3 TGTGCCAGCAGCTTACAGGGGGGCCTCTTGAACACTGAAGCTTTCTTT CASSLQGGLLNTEAFF
. . TRBJ1-1 TRBV7-8 TGTGCCAGCAGTTTACTCTACACTGAAGCTTTCTTT CASSLLYTEAFF
. . TRBJ1-1 TRBV10-3 TGTGCCATCAGTGAGTTCGGGGGGGTGAACACTGAAGCTTTCTTT CAISEFGGVNTEAFF
once TRBD1 TRBJ2-1 TRBV9 TGTGCCAGCAGCGCGCCGGGACAGGGGAACAATGAGCAGTTCTTC CASSAPGQGNNEQFF
. TRBD1 TRBJ1-4 TRBV24-1 TGTGCCACCAGTGATTCTCAGCCGGGACAGGGATTTGCAACTAATGAAAAACTGTTTTTT CATSDSQPGQGFATNEKLFF
. TRBD1 TRBJ1-2 TRBV5-6 TGTGCCAGCAGCTTTATTCGGGACAGGGAGTCCTATGGCTACACCTTC CASSFIRDRESYGYTF
. TRBD1 TRBJ2-5 TRBV5-4 TGTGCCAGCAGTCCCGACAGGGGAGTTTGGCAAGAGACCCAGTACTTC CASSPDRGVWQETQYF
. . TRBJ2-5 TRBV21-1 TGTGCCAGCAGCCGAGGTAAAGAGACCCAGTACTTC CASSRGKETQYF
once TRBD2 TRBJ2-3 TRBV7-2 TGTGCCAGCAGCTGGACTAGCGGGAGCCCAACAGATACGCAGTATTTT CASSWTSGSPTDTQYF
once TRBD1 TRBJ2-3 TRBV12-3/TRBV12-4 TGTGCCAGCAGTCAGACAGGGACAGATACGCAGTATTTT CASSQTGTDTQYF
. TRBD2 TRBJ2-1 TRBV7-6 TGTGCCAGCAGCTTAAGCGGGACCCGCTACAATGAGCAGTTCTTC CASSLSGTRYNEQFF
. . TRBJ1-6 TRBV4-1 TGCGCCAGCAGCCAAGAGGAGGGGAATTCACCCCTCCACTTT CASSQEEGNSPLHF
. . TRBJ2-3 TRBV3-1/TRBV3-2 TGTGCCAGCAGCCAAGTCTCGGCAGGGAAGGATACGCAGTATTTT CASSQVSAGKDTQYF
. . TRBJ2-7 TRBV5-1 TGCGCCAGCAGCGTGACTAGTTCTATCTACGAGCAGTACTTC CASSVTSSIYEQYF
. . TRBJ2-7 TRBV28 TGTGCCAGCAGTTTAGGGACTCCGGGAGAGCAGTACTTC CASSLGTPGEQYF
. TRBD1 TRBJ1-6 TRBV6-5 TGTGCCAGCAGTAGGTTCCGGGACAGGATTGGTCCCCTCCACTTT CASSRFRDRIGPLHF
. . TRBJ2-1 TRBV19 TGTGCCAGCCGACTTGACAGGAGCTCCTACAATGAGCAGTTCTTC CASRLDRSSYNEQFF
. . TRBJ1-1 TRBV5-1 TGCGCCAGCAGCTTGGCCGGCGGTCTGAACACTGAAGCTTTCTTT CASSLAGGLNTEAFF